This entry lists 11 T cell receptor beta chains sequenced from one sample in a study of cytomegalovirus exposure and HLA in healthy donors. The PCR contained 60 Vbeta and 13 Jbeta primers. The method was immunoSEQ multiplex PCR; TCRdb's version includes in-frame clones alone and lacks a portion of them. The table lists around 94,000 clones, around 77% of them singletons. Sequenced sample: PBMCs. The receptors originated from a male donor in good health and CMV-seropositive.

J is TRBJ1-6 and V is TRBV4-1; D gene unclear. V was shortened by 3 bases and J by 7 bases, with 13 bases between the two germline ends. Germline V gives CDR1 MGHRA, CDR2 YSYEKL. This CDR3 contains 15 residues. This CDR3 is CASSHTTQSNSPLHF. CDR3 DNA: TGCGCCAGCAGCCACACGACACAGTCGAATTCACCCCTCCACTTT.

Notes on this clone: Compared with germline, one end of the junction differs, possibly owing to a read error. The V gene is TRBV7-9, the J gene TRBJ1-2; D unresolved. Germline CDR1 is SEHNR and CDR2 is FQNEAQ (reference sequence). The CDR3 runs to 15 residues. The CDR3: CSSSPNRDTVRGYTF. The CDR3 nucleotides read TGTTCCAGCAGCCCAAATCGAGACACGGTCCGCGGCTACACCTTC.

The rearrangement joins TRBV11-2 to TRBJ2-5; a possible D gene is TRBD2 (7 bases). CDR1 is SGHAT and CDR2 is FQNNGV in the germline V gene. V was trimmed by 1 base and J by 8 bases, leaving 17 bases between them. The CDR3 is 15 residues long. In nucleotides, the CDR3 is TGTGCCAGCAGCTTAGGTGTCCAGGGGAGGGGAACCCAGTACTTC. This sequence encodes CASSLGVQGRGTQYF.

The J gene is TRBJ2-7, the V gene TRBV11-2; TRBD1 is a possible D gene (6 bases). This CDR3 is built from 17 residues. V dropped 1 base and J dropped 4 bases, with 20 bases sitting between them. Germline CDR1 SGHAT, CDR2 FQNNGV. Here the CDR3 DNA reads TGTGCCAGCAGCTTAGGTCAAGGGGCAGGGGCCTCATACGAGCAGTACTTC. Its translation: CASSLGQGAGASYEQYF.

This chain connects TRBV29-1 to TRBJ1-1; D might be TRBD1 (6 bases). Trimming took off 0 bases at V and 1 base at J, with 12 bases between the two ends. Germline-derived CDR1 and CDR2 are SQVTM and ANQGSEA. The CDR3 sequence is 15 residues long. CDR3 nucleotide sequence: TGCAGCGTTGAAGATGCGGGGGCTGGGAACACTGAAGCTTTCTTT. Translating it yields CSVEDAGAGNTEAFF.

The chain has TRBV6-1 and TRBJ2-3; 11 bases are shared with TRBD2. CDR3 length equals 16 residues. Germline V gene data show CDR1 as MNHNS and CDR2 as SASEGT. V dropped 3 bases and J dropped 4; count of bases not matched to a gene: 6. The CDR3 region has the DNA TGTGCCAGCAGTGATACTAGCGGGAGACCCCCAGATACGCAGTATTTT. Its translation: CASSDTSGRPPDTQYF.

Written as DNA, the CDR3 is TGCAGCGTTGAAACCCCAGGGCGGAGAGATCAGCCCCAGCATTTT. It yields the protein CSVETPGRRDQPQHF. The chain has TRBV29-1 and TRBJ1-5, with D possibly matching TRBD1 (5 bases). The CDR3 is 15 residues long. The germline gives CDR1 SQVTM, CDR2 ANQGSEA. The ends were cut back, 2 bases at V and 5 bases at J, with 16 bases in the middle.

This chain joins TRBV5-1 and TRBJ2-7, with 7 bases that match TRBD1. The germline CDR1 and CDR2 sequences are SGHRS and YFSETQ. The V and J ends lost 4 bases and 1 base, in that order; junction bases with no gene match: 8. This CDR3 spans 15 amino acids. The CDR3 DNA reads TGCGCCAGCAGCCCTACAGGGGTAGATTCCTACGAGCAGTACTTC. It translates to CASSPTGVDSYEQYF.

This clone appeared once. The chain is built from TRBV7-8 and TRBJ2-7; 7 nucleotides agree with TRBD1. Germline values: CDR1 SGHVS, CDR2 FQNEAQ. The CDR3 sequence is 14 residues long. Trimming took 6 bases from V and 0 from J; bases not matched to a gene: 5. For the CDR3, the DNA is TGTGCCAGCAGGGATGGACAGGCCTCCTACGAGCAGTACTTC. As protein: CASRDGQASYEQYF.

The rearrangement links TRBV6-1 to TRBJ2-7; 8 bases map to TRBD2. With 4 bases clipped from V and 7 bases from J, the junction kept 15 bases outside the gene matches. The V gene's germline CDR1 is MNHNS and CDR2 SASEGT. The CDR3 is made up of 16 amino acids. In DNA form, the CDR3 reads TGTGCCAGCAGTGCGAATCCGGGACTAGTAGTGGGAGAGCAGTACTTC. It codes for CASSANPGLVVGEQYF.

The chain couples TRBV5-1 to TRBJ2-3, with TRBD2 matching 12 bases. This CDR3 is 15 amino acids long. The V and J ends lost 4 bases and 8 bases, in that order; junction bases with no gene match: 8. CDR1 SGHRS and CDR2 YFSETQ come from the germline V gene. CDR3 sequence (DNA): TGCGCCAGCAGCATCGATCCGGGACTAGCGGGTACGCAGTATTTT. Amino acid sequence: CASSIDPGLAGTQYF.